This entry features one TCR beta chain sequence. The CDR3 is made up of 17 amino acids. Germline V CDR1 and CDR2: MGHRA, YSYEKL. V gave up 0 bases and J gave up 10 bases, with 19 bases separating them. The method was immunoSEQ multiplex PCR; TCRdb's version includes in-frame clones alone and lacks a portion of them. The sample carries tens of thousands of clones, just under 95% recorded once. This sample was taken from a study of T cell changes during pregnancy in multiple sclerosis. V gene TRBV4-1 combines with J gene TRBJ1-6, with a tentative D call TRBD1 (5 bases). The receptor was derived from a female donor in good health, enrolled as a control in a pregnancy study. The material was peripheral blood, obtained in the second trimester of pregnancy. CDR3 sequence: CASSQEGLRRGESPLHF. CDR3 sequence (DNA): TGCGCCAGCAGCCAAGAGGGACTGAGAAGAGGGGAGTCACCCCTCCACTTT.